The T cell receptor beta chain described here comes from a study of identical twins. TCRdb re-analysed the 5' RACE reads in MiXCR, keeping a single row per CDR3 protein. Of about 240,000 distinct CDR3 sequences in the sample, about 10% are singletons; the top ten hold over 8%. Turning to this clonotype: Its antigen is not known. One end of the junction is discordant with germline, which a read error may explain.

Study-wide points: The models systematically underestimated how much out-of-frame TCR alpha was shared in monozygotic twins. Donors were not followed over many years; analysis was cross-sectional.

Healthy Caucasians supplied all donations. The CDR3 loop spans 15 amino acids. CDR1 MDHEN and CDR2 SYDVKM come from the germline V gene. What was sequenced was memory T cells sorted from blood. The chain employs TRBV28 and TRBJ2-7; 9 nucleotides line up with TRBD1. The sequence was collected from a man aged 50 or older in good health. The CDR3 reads CAGSPSAGQGPVKYF. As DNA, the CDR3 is TGTGCCGGCAGTCCGAGTGCGGGACAGGGTCCTGTGAAGTACTTC.